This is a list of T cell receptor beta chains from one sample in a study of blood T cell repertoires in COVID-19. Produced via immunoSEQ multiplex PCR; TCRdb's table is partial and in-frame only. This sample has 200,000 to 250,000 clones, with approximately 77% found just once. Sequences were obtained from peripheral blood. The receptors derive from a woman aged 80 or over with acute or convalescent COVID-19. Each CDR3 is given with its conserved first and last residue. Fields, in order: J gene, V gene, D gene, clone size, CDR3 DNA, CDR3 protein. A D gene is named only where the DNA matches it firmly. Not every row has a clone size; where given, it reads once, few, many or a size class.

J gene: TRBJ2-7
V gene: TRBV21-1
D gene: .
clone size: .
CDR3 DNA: TGTGCCAGCAGCACAGACGGGACTTCCTACGAGCAGTACTTC
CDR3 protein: CASSTDGTSYEQYF

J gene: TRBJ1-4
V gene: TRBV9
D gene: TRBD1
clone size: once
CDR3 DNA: TGTGCCAGCAGCGCCAGACAGGGGGCTTATGGTGAAAAACTGTTTTTT
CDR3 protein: CASSARQGAYGEKLFF

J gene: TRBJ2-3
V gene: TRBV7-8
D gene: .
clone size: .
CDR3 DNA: TGTGCCAGCAGCTGGGCACCGGCCACTAGCACAGATACGCAGTATTTT
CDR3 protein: CASSWAPATSTDTQYF

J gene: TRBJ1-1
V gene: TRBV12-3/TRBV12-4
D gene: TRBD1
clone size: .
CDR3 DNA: TGTGCCAGCAGTTTCCAGGGGGACACTGAAGCTTTCTTT
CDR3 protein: CASSFQGDTEAFF

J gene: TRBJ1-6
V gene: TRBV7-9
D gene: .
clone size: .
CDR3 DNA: TGTGCCAGCAGCTCAAGGCAGGGTTCTTCACCCCTCCACTTT
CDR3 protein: CASSSRQGSSPLHF

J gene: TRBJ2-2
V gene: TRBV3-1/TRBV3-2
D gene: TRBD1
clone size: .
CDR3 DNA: TGTGCCAGCAGCCACCGAGGACAGGCAACCGGGGAGCTGTTTTTT
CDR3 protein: CASSHRGQATGELFF

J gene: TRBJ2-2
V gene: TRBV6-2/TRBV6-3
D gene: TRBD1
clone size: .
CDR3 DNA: TGTGCCAGCAGCAGGGGACAGTCTCAGGGCACCGGGGAGCTGTTTTTT
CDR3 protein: CASSRGQSQGTGELFF

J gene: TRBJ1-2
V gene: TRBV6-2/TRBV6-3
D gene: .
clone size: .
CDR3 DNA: TGTGCCAGCAGTTTCACTTCGGACAGCTATGGCTACACCTTC
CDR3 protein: CASSFTSDSYGYTF

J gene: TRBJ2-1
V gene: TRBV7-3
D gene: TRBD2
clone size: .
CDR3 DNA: TGTGCCAGCAGCTCGACTAGCGGGGTGAATGAGCAGTTCTTC
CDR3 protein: CASSSTSGVNEQFF

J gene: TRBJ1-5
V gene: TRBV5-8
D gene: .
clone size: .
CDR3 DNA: TGTGCCAGCAGCTTCTGGGCAACTAGCAATCAGCCCCAGCATTTT
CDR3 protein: CASSFWATSNQPQHF

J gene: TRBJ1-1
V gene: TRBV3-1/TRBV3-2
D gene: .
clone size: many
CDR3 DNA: TGTGCCAGCAGCCCGACGGGGGGCGCCGATAACACTGAAGCTTTCTTT
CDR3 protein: CASSPTGGADNTEAFF

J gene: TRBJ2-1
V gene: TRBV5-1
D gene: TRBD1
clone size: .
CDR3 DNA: TGCGCCAGCAGCTTGGCCACAGGACAGGGGGCCCCGTGGTTCTTC
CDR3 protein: CASSLATGQGAPWFF

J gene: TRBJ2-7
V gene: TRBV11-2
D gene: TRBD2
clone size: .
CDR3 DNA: TGTGCCAGCAGCTTAGGGGCTAGCGGGGGGACCTACGAGCAGTACTTC
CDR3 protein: CASSLGASGGTYEQYF

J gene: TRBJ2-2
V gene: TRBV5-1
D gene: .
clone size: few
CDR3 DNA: TGCGCCAGCAGCTTGTTGGGGGGGCGAAACACCGGGGAGCTGTTTTTT
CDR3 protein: CASSLLGGRNTGELFF

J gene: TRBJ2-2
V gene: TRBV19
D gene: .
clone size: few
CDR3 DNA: TGTGCCAGTAGTATAACAGGGTTTAGTTTCGGGGACACCGGGGAGCTGTTTTTT
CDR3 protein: CASSITGFSFGDTGELFF

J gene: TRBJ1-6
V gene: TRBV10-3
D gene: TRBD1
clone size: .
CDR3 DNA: TGTGCCATCAGTGATTTGTCGGGACAGGATAATTCACCCCTCCACTTT
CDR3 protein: CAISDLSGQDNSPLHF

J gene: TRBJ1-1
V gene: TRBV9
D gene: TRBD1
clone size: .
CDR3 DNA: TGTGCCAGCAGCGCGGGACAGCATAACACTGAAGCTTTCTTT
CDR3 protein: CASSAGQHNTEAFF

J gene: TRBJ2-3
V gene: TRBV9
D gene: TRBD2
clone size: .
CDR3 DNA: TGTGCCAGCAGCGTTTTCGGCGGGGGGGTAGATACGCAGTATTTT
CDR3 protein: CASSVFGGGVDTQYF

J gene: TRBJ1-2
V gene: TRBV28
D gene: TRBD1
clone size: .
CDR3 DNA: TGTGCCAGCAGCTCCCCACCGACAGGGGCCTATGGCTACACCTTC
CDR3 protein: CASSSPPTGAYGYTF

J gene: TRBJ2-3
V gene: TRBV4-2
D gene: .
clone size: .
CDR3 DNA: TGTGCCAGCAGCCAGCTCGGGACAGATACGCAGTATTTT
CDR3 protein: CASSQLGTDTQYF

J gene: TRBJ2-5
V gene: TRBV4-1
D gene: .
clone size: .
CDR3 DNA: TGCGCCAGCAGCCAAGTTCGGGGAGGAGAGACCCAGTACTTC
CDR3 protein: CASSQVRGGETQYF

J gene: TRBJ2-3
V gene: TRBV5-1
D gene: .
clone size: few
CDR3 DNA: TGCGCCAGCAGCTTCCGGGGTGGGGGCAGATCGCCGCAGTATTTT
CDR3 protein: CASSFRGGGRSPQYF

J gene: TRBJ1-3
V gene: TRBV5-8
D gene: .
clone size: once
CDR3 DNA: TGTGCCAGCAGCTTGAGGAGCTCTGGAAACACCATATATTTT
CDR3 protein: CASSLRSSGNTIYF

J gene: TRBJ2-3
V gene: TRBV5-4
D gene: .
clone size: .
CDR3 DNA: TGTGCCAGCAGCTTTTATCGGGGAGGAGACACAGATACGCAGTATTTT
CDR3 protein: CASSFYRGGDTDTQYF

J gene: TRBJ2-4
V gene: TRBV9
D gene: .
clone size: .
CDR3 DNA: TGTGCCAGCAGCGTAGCTCTAGATGAAAACATTCAGTACTTC
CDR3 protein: CASSVALDENIQYF

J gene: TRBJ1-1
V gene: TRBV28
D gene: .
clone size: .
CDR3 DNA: TGTGCCAGCCCCCCTGGGGGGTGGGACACTGAAGCTTTCTTT
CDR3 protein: CASPPGGWDTEAFF

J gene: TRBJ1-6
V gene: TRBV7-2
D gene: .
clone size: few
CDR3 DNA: TGTGCCAGCAGCTTAGATGGACAACCCCTCCACTTT
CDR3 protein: CASSLDGQPLHF

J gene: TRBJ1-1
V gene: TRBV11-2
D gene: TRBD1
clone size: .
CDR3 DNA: TGTGCCAGCATCATAGGGACAGGGTGGGCTGAAGCTTTCTTT
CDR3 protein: CASIIGTGWAEAFF

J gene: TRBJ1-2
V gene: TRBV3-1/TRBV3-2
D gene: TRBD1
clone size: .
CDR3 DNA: TGTGCCAGCAGCCAAGGTGATACAGGGGGGACCTATGGCTACACCTTC
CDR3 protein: CASSQGDTGGTYGYTF

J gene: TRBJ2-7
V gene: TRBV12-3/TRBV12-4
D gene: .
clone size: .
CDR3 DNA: TGTGCCAGCAGTTTCGGCGGGGCCTACGAGCAGTACTTC
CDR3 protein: CASSFGGAYEQYF

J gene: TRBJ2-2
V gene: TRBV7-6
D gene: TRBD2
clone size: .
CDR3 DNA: TGTGCCAGCAGCTTAGCGCGGGGGACCGGGGAGCTGTTTTTT
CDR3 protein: CASSLARGTGELFF

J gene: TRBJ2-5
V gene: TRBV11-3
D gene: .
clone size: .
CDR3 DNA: TGTGCCAGCAGCTTAGTGGCTAGCAATTGGGAGACCCAGTACTTC
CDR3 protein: CASSLVASNWETQYF

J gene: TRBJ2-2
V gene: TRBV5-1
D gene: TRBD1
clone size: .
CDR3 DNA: TGCGCCAGCAGCTTGGACGGACAGGGGAACACCGGGGAGCTGTTTTTT
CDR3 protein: CASSLDGQGNTGELFF

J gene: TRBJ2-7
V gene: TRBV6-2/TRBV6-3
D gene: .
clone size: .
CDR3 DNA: TGTGCCAGCACCCCGGGGGACTTCTCGTCCTACGAGCAGTACTTC
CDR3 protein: CASTPGDFSSYEQYF

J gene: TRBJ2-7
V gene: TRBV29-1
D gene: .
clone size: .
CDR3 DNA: TGCAGCGTTGGGAGGGACGGTTCCTACGAGCAGTACTTC
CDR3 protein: CSVGRDGSYEQYF

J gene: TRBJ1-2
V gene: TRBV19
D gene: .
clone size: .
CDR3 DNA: TGTGCCACCCTCGGCAGGGCCTCCGGTGGCTACACCTTC
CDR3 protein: CATLGRASGGYTF

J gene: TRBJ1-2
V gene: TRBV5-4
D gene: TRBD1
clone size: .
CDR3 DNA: TGTGCCAGCAGCCGGACAGGGCGCGATGGCTACACCTTC
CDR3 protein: CASSRTGRDGYTF

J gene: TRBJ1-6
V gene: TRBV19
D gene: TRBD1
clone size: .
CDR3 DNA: TGTGCCAGTAGTATAACTAGACAGGGGGCGGATAATTCACCCCTCCACTTT
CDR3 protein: CASSITRQGADNSPLHF

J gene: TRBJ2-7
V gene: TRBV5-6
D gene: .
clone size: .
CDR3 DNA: TGTGCCAGCAGCCCACAGGGTTCCGAGCAGTACTTC
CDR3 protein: CASSPQGSEQYF

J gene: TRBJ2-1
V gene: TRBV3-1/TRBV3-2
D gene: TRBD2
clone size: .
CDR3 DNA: TGTGCCAGCAGCCCCGTAGCGGGGGGTTACAATGAGCAGTTCTTC
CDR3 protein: CASSPVAGGYNEQFF

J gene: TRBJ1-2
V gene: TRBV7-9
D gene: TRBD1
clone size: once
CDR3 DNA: TGTGCCAGCAGAGTTAACACCGGGACAGGGGGCTCTGGCTATGGCTACACCTTC
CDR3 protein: CASRVNTGTGGSGYGYTF

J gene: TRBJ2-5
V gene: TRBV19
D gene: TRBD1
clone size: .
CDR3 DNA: TGTGCCAGTAGTATCTTCTGGGGACAGGGGGATGAGACCCAGTACTTC
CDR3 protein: CASSIFWGQGDETQYF

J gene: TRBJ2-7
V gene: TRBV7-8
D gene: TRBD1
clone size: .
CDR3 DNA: TGTGCCAGCAGCTTATTCGACAGGGGGCTCGAGCAGTACTTC
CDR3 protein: CASSLFDRGLEQYF

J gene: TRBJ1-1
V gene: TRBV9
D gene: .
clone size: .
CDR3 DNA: TGTGCCAGCAGCCCTCGTCGTGAGGCTGAAGCTTTCTTT
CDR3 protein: CASSPRREAEAFF

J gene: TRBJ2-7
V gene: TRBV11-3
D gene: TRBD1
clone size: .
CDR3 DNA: TGTGCCAGCAGCTCTCCTGGACAGGGTAGCTACGAGCAGTACTTC
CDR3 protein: CASSSPGQGSYEQYF

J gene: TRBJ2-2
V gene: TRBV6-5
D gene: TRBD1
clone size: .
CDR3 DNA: TGTGCCAGCACGAGGACAGGCAGAACCGGGGAGCTGTTTTTT
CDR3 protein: CASTRTGRTGELFF

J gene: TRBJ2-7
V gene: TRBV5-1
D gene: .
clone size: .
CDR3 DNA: TGCGCCAGCAGCTTGTTACAGGGTTCCGGCTACGAGCAGTACTTC
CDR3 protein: CASSLLQGSGYEQYF

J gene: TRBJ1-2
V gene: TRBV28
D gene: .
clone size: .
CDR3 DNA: TGTGCCAGCACCCCGACGGCAGGTCATAACACCTTC
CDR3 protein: CASTPTAGHNTF

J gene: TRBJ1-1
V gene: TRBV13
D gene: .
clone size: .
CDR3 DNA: TGTGCCAGCAGCTTGGGAGGGGGAGCTTTCTTT
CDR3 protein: CASSLGGGAFF

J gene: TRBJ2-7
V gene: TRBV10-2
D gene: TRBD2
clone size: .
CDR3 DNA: TGCGCCAGCAGTGAGCGCAAGCGGGGGAACTCCTACGAGCAGTACTTC
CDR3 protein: CASSERKRGNSYEQYF

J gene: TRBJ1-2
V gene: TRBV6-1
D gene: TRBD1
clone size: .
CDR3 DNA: TGTGCCAGCAGTGAAGCGGGACAGGGGTCGGATGGCTACACCTTC
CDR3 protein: CASSEAGQGSDGYTF